This T cell receptor (beta chain) emerged from a study of T cell repertoires in ileal Crohn's disease. Study as a whole: Median disease duration was around eight years; 35% to 45% smoked at surgery. Operated complications were stricturing disease (approximately 61%) and penetrating disease (about 39%).

Findings and limits, study-wide: Endoscopic recurrence occurred in every patient whose clonality exceeded 26.8%. Endoscopy was done a median roughly 7.1 months after surgery.

As to time point: neoterminal ileum biopsy at postoperative endoscopy, about 6 months after surgery. TCRdb keeps only in-frame clones here, not all; method: immunoSEQ multiplex PCR. Here the sample spans about 13,000 clones, about 82% being singletons. From germline, CDR1 is SNHLY and CDR2 FYNNEI. J gave up 4 bases and V 5 bases, and 8 bases lay outside the gene matches. This CDR3 contains 15 residues. A remark on this clone: Its matching antigen is unknown.

What was sequenced was ileal tissue. The sequence was collected from an adult with Crohn's disease. The rearrangement uses TRBV2 and TRBJ2-5; 9 bases align to TRBD1. Here the CDR3 DNA reads TGTGCCAGCAGTATCAACAGGGGGCTTGGAGAGACCCAGTACTTC. Its translation: CASSINRGLGETQYF.